Listed below are T cell receptor beta chains from one sample, sequenced in a study of OX40 agonist ivuxolimab in advanced cancers. Sequencing was performed with immunoSEQ multiplex PCR; in TCRdb, only in-frame clones are kept and a portion is missing. Of about 64,000 clones in the sample, approximately 78% were seen once. The material was CD4+ or CD8+ T cells sorted from blood, obtained in a trial of the OX40 agonist ivuxolimab. The receptors come from an adult with an advanced solid tumor such as melanoma, head and neck, liver or kidney cancer. Both conserved end residues are part of each CDR3. D genes are given only for firm matches. Only part of the rows carry a size: once, few, many, or a class if the clone is expanded.

d_call,clone_size,v_call,j_call,cdr3_aa,cdr3_nt
.,once,TRBV5-1,TRBJ1-5,CASSLSSNQPQHF,TGCGCCAGCAGCTTGAGTAGCAATCAGCCCCAGCATTTT
TRBD1,.,TRBV5-4,TRBJ2-3,CASSFAGGPDTQYF,TGTGCCAGCAGCTTCGCAGGGGGCCCAGATACGCAGTATTTT
TRBD2,.,TRBV4-2,TRBJ2-5,CASSQGAGVPLHQYF,TGTGCCAGCAGCCAAGGAGCGGGAGTTCCCTTACATCAGTACTTC
TRBD1,.,TRBV10-3,TRBJ2-6,CAISAPRDRVIQAGANVLTF,TGTGCCATCAGTGCACCCCGGGACAGGGTGATCCAAGCTGGGGCCAACGTCCTGACTTTC
.,.,TRBV5-1,TRBJ2-6,CASSWDRVSGANVLTF,TGCGCCAGCAGCTGGGACCGAGTCTCTGGGGCCAACGTCCTGACTTTC
.,.,TRBV7-3,TRBJ2-2,CASSPGGRANTGELFF,TGTGCCAGCAGCCCTGGGGGGCGGGCGAACACCGGGGAGCTGTTTTTT
.,.,TRBV9,TRBJ1-2,CASSVGGLSYGYTF,TGTGCCAGCAGCGTAGGAGGGTTATCCTATGGCTACACCTTC
TRBD1,.,TRBV6-5,TRBJ1-5,CASRDRFNQPQHF,TGTGCCAGCCGGGACAGGTTCAATCAGCCCCAGCATTTT
TRBD1,once,TRBV5-1,TRBJ2-1,CASSFGTGPLYEQFF,TGCGCCAGCAGCTTTGGGACAGGGCCTTTGTATGAGCAGTTCTTC
.,.,TRBV19,TRBJ2-2,CASSIRRSSYNTGELFF,TGTGCCAGTAGTATCCGGCGTAGCTCGTATAATACCGGGGAGCTGTTTTTT
TRBD2,.,TRBV15,TRBJ2-5,CATSRGGRAQETQYF,TGTGCCACCAGCAGAGGGGGGAGGGCCCAAGAGACCCAGTACTTC
.,.,TRBV5-1,TRBJ1-2,CASSLDSDYGYTF,TGCGCCAGCAGCTTGGATAGCGACTATGGCTACACCTTC
TRBD1,.,TRBV6-1,TRBJ1-4,CASSGDRAEKLFF,TGTGCCAGCAGTGGGGACAGGGCCGAAAAACTGTTTTTT
TRBD1,medium-sized,TRBV5-1,TRBJ1-5,CASSLEGTGFQPQHF,TGCGCCAGCAGCTTGGAGGGGACAGGGTTTCAGCCCCAGCATTTT
.,few,TRBV19,TRBJ1-1,CASSINEGRMNTEAFF,TGTGCCAGTAGTATCAACGAGGGGAGGATGAACACTGAAGCTTTCTTT
.,few,TRBV6-6,TRBJ1-4,CASSYMTGGKEKLFF,TGTGCCAGCAGTTACATGACGGGGGGGAAAGAAAAACTGTTTTTT
.,.,TRBV7-2,TRBJ1-6,CASSLEWGSYNSPLHF,TGTGCCAGCAGCTTAGAGTGGGGCTCCTATAATTCACCCCTCCACTTT
TRBD2,.,TRBV4-1,TRBJ2-2,CASSQGGVNTGELFF,TGCGCCAGCAGCCAGGGGGGGGTGAACACCGGGGAGCTGTTTTTT
TRBD2,.,TRBV27,TRBJ2-7,CASKDLAGGYYEQYF,TGTGCCAGCAAAGACCTAGCGGGAGGATATTACGAGCAGTACTTC
.,.,TRBV2,TRBJ2-3,CASSPSLIASARKGDTQYF,TGTGCCAGCAGTCCCAGCCTCATAGCATCCGCGAGGAAGGGAGATACGCAGTATTTT
.,.,TRBV9,TRBJ2-3,CASSVASPDTQYF,TGTGCCAGCAGCGTAGCTTCACCAGATACGCAGTATTTT
TRBD1,.,TRBV2,TRBJ1-1,CASDRGFLRTEAFF,TGTGCCAGCGACAGGGGGTTTTTACGCACTGAAGCTTTCTTT
.,.,TRBV7-9,TRBJ2-2,CASSLDAGAATRELFF,TGTGCCAGCAGCTTAGACGCGGGGGCCGCTACGAGGGAGCTGTTTTTT
TRBD1,.,TRBV4-1,TRBJ2-7,CASSQAGTGGFSSYEQYF,TGCGCCAGCAGCCAAGCCGGGACAGGGGGCTTCAGCTCCTACGAGCAGTACTTC
.,.,TRBV5-1,TRBJ2-7,CASSLAWGRAMYEQYF,TGCGCCAGCAGCTTGGCCTGGGGACGCGCCATGTACGAGCAGTACTTC
TRBD2,.,TRBV12-5,TRBJ2-6,CASGLVRGGFSGANVLTF,TGTGCTAGTGGTTTGGTCCGGGGGGGATTCTCTGGGGCCAACGTCCTGACTTTC
.,.,TRBV11-3,TRBJ2-5,CASSPAFVGRGNRGETQYF,TGTGCCAGCAGCCCGGCCTTCGTGGGCAGGGGCAATCGAGGAGAGACCCAGTACTTC
TRBD1,.,TRBV11-2,TRBJ1-6,CASSFQGASPLHF,TGTGCCAGCAGCTTCCAGGGGGCATCACCCCTCCACTTT
.,.,TRBV2,TRBJ2-2,CASSELPDYTGELFF,TGTGCCAGCAGTGAATTGCCAGACTACACCGGGGAGCTGTTTTTT
.,.,TRBV30,TRBJ2-7,CAWSAAPAGEQYF,TGTGCCTGGAGCGCGGCCCCGGCGGGGGAGCAGTACTTC
TRBD1,.,TRBV4-2,TRBJ1-6,CASSQGQGNSPLHF,TGTGCCAGCAGCCAAGGACAGGGAAATTCACCCCTCCACTTT
.,.,TRBV7-9,TRBJ2-5,CASSPRGPETQYF,TGTGCCAGCAGCCCCAGGGGCCCCGAGACCCAGTACTTC
.,.,TRBV6-6,TRBJ1-2,CASSYIDYGYTF,TGTGCCAGCAGTTATATTGACTATGGCTACACCTTC
TRBD1,.,TRBV7-2,TRBJ2-7,CASSLGQGHYEQYF,TGTGCCAGCAGCCTCGGACAGGGACACTACGAGCAGTACTTC
TRBD1,.,TRBV4-2,TRBJ2-7,CASSQDWDRVYF,TGTGCCAGCAGCCAAGATTGGGACAGGGTGTACTTC
.,once,TRBV25-1,TRBJ2-5,CASSSPTARTQYF,TGTGCCAGCAGTTCTCCGACAGCCAGGACCCAGTACTTC
.,.,TRBV7-9,TRBJ2-3,CASSLYESGAGGRDTQYF,TGTGCCAGCAGCTTGTACGAGAGCGGAGCTGGGGGGAGAGATACGCAGTATTTT
.,.,TRBV7-9,TRBJ1-1,CASKMTANTEAFF,TGTGCCAGCAAGATGACAGCGAACACTGAAGCTTTCTTT
.,.,TRBV4-2,TRBJ2-5,CASSPGQAVETQYF,TGTGCCAGCAGCCCCGGCCAAGCGGTAGAGACCCAGTACTTC
.,.,TRBV5-4,TRBJ1-2,CASSLADTRDYGYTF,TGTGCCAGCAGCTTGGCAGACACCCGGGACTATGGCTACACCTTC
.,.,TRBV27,TRBJ1-1,CASSLKQGITEAFF,TGTGCCAGCAGTTTAAAACAGGGTATCACTGAAGCTTTCTTT
TRBD1,.,TRBV19,TRBJ1-2,CASSTGTGAFYGYTF,TGTGCCAGTAGTACCGGGACAGGGGCTTTCTATGGCTACACCTTC
.,.,TRBV5-1,TRBJ1-1,CASSLTGLGNTEAFF,TGCGCCAGCAGCTTGACAGGGTTGGGGAACACTGAAGCTTTCTTT
.,.,TRBV18,TRBJ1-1,CASSPIENTEAFF,TGTGCCAGCTCACCAATAGAGAACACTGAAGCTTTCTTT
.,many,TRBV5-4,TRBJ1-6,CASSERGRSYNSPLHF,TGTGCCAGCAGCGAAAGGGGACGCTCCTATAATTCACCCCTCCACTTT
.,.,TRBV29-1,TRBJ1-4,CSVEDSGGKLFF,TGCAGCGTTGAAGATTCAGGTGGAAAACTGTTTTTT
.,few,TRBV6-5,TRBJ1-5,CASSYSGLQPQHF,TGTGCCAGCAGTTACTCGGGGCTCCAGCCCCAGCATTTT
.,.,TRBV11-2,TRBJ1-2,CASTRKGEGYTF,TGTGCCAGCACCAGAAAAGGGGAGGGCTACACCTTC
TRBD1,.,TRBV12-5,TRBJ1-2,CASGLGTGYGYTF,TGTGCTAGTGGTTTGGGGACAGGGTATGGCTACACCTTC
.,.,TRBV9,TRBJ1-2,CASSVDPVDYGYTF,TGTGCCAGCAGCGTAGACCCGGTGGACTATGGCTACACCTTC
TRBD1,.,TRBV4-1,TRBJ2-1,CASSRGQGDYNEQFF,TGCGCCAGCAGCCGAGGACAGGGGGACTACAATGAGCAGTTCTTC
.,.,TRBV18,TRBJ2-2,CASSPRAIENTGELFF,TGTGCCAGCTCACCACGGGCGATCGAGAACACCGGGGAGCTGTTTTTT
.,.,TRBV15,TRBJ1-6,CATSIGRLHNSPLHF,TGTGCCACCAGCATTGGCCGTCTTCATAATTCACCCCTCCACTTT
.,.,TRBV19,TRBJ2-7,CASSGVGYEQYF,TGTGCCAGTAGTGGGGTAGGCTACGAGCAGTACTTC
TRBD1,.,TRBV4-3,TRBJ2-5,CASSQGTGGAETQYF,TGCGCCAGCAGCCAAGGGACAGGGGGCGCAGAGACCCAGTACTTC
TRBD2,.,TRBV9,TRBJ2-3,CASSVALIAGVMADTQYF,TGTGCCAGCAGCGTAGCTTTAATAGCGGGAGTGATGGCAGATACGCAGTATTTT
TRBD1,few,TRBV6-5,TRBJ2-7,CASSHSDRGYEQYF,TGTGCCAGCAGTCATTCGGACAGGGGATACGAGCAGTACTTC